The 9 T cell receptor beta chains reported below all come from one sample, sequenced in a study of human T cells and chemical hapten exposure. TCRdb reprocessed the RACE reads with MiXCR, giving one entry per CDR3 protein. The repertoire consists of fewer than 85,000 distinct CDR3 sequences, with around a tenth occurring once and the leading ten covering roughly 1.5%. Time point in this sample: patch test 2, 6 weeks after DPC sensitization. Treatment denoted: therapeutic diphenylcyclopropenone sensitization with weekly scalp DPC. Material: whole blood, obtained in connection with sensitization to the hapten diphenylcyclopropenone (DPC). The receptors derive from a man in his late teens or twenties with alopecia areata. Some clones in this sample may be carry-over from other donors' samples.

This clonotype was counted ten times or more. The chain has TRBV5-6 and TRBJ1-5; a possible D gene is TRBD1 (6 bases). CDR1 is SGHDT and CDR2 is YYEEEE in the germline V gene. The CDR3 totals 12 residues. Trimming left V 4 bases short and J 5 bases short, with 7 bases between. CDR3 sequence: CASSRGDQPQHF. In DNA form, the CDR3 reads TGTGCCAGCAGCAGGGGGGATCAGCCCCAGCATTTT. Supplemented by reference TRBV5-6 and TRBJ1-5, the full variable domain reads DAGVTQSPTHLIKTRGQQVTLRCSPKSGHDTVSWYQQALGQGPQFIFQYYEEEERQRGNFPDRFSGHQFPNYSSELNVNALLLGDSALYLCASSRGDQPQHFGDGTRLSIL.

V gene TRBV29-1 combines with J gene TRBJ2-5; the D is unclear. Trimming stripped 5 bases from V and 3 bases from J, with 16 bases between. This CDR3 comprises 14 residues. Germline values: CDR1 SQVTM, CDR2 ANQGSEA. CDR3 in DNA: TGCAGCGTTAAACGCCCCGGCACCGAAGAGACCCAGTACTTC. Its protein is CSVKRPGTEETQYF.

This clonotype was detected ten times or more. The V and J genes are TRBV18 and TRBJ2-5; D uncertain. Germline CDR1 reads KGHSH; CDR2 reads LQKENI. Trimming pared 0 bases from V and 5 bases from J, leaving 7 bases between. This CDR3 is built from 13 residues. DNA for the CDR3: TGTGCCAGCTCACCACCAGGGTTGGAGACCCAGTACTTC. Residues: CASSPPGLETQYF.

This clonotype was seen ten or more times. The CDR3 DNA follows: TGTGCCAGCAGTTTATCAGAGGGAAACACCATATATTTT. Amino acids: CASSLSEGNTIYF. This rearrangement joins TRBV28 to TRBJ1-3; D unclear. Trimming removed 1 base from V and 4 bases from J, with 5 bases in between. The germline V gene encodes CDR1 MDHEN and CDR2 SYDVKM. The CDR3 extends over 13 amino acids.

CDR3 amino acids: CASSPGPRILFF. The CDR3 DNA follows: TGTGCCAGCAGCCCCGGACCCCGTATCCTGTTTTTT. V and J are TRBV9 and TRBJ1-4; D is undetermined. The V gene's germline CDR1 is SGDLS and CDR2 YYNGEE. The V gene lost 4 bases and the J gene lost 14 bases, with 15 bases spanning the gap. The CDR3 contains 12 residues.

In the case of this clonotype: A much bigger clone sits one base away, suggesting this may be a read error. The CDR3 region has the DNA TGTGCCAGCAGCGTAGAGAGCAATCAGCCCCAGCATTTT. Translation gives CASSVESNQPQHF. This chain links TRBV9 with TRBJ1-5; D gene uncertain. V gave up 0 bases and J gave up 1 base, with 2 bases separating them. The CDR3 extends over 13 amino acids. Germline V lookup: CDR1 SGDLS, CDR2 YYNGEE.

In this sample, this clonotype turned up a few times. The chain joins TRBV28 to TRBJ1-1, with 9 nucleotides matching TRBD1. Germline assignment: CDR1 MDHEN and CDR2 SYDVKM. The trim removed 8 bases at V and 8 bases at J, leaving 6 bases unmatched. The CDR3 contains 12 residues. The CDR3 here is CASLRDRAEAFF. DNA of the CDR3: TGTGCCAGCTTACGGGACAGGGCGGAAGCTTTCTTT.

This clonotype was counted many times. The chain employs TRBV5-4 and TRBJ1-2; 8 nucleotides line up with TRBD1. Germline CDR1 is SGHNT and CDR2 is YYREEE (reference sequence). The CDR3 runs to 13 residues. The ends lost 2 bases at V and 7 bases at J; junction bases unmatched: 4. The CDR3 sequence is CASSLQGVGGYTF. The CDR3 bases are TGTGCCAGCAGCTTACAGGGGGTCGGTGGCTACACCTTC.

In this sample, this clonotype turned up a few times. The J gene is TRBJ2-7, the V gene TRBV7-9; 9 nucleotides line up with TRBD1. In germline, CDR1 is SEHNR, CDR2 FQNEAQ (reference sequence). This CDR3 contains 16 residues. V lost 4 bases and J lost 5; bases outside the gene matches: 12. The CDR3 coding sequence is TGTGCCAGCAGCTCTCGCGCCGGGACAGGGACTCACGAGCAGTACTTC. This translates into CASSSRAGTGTHEQYF.